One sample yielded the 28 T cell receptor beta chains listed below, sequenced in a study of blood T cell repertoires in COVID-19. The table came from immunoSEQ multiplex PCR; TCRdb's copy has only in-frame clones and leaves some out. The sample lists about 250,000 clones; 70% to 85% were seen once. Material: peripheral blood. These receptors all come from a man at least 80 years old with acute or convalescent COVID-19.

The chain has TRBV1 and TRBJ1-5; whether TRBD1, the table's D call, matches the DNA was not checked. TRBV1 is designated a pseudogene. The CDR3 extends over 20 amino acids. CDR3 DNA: TGCACCAGCAGCCAAGATTCAACTAGGACAGGGGTAATGGGTGATCAGCCCCAGCATTTT. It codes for CTSSQDSTRTGVMGDQPQHF.

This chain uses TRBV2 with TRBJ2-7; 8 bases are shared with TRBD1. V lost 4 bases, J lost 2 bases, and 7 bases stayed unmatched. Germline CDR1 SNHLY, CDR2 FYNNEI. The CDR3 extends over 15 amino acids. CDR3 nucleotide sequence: TGTGCCAGCAGTGGACTTCAGGGGGCCCCCTACGAGCAGTACTTC. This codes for CASSGLQGAPYEQYF.

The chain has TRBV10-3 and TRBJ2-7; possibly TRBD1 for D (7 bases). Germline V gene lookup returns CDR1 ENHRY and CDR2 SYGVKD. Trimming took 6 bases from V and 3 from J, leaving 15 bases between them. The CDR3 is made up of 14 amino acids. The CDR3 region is CAIRRQGGVYEQYF. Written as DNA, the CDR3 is TGTGCCATCAGGAGACAGGGAGGCGTCTACGAGCAGTACTTC.

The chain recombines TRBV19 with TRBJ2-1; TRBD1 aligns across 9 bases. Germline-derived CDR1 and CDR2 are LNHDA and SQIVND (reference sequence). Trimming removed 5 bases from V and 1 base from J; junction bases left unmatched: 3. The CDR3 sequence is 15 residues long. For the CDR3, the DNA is TGTGCCAGTAGTTTTGGGACAGGGTCCTACAATGAGCAGTTCTTC. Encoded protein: CASSFGTGSYNEQFF.

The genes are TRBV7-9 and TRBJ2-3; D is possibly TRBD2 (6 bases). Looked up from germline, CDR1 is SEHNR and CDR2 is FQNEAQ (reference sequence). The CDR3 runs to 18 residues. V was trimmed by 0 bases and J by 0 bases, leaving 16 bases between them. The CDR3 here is CASSLAFPGAASTDTQYF. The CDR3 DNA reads TGTGCCAGCAGCTTAGCGTTTCCGGGAGCCGCTAGCACAGATACGCAGTATTTT.

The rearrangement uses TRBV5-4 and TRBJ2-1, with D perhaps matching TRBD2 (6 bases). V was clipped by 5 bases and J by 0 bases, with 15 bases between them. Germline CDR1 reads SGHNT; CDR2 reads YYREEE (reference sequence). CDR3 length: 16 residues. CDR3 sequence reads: CASRSVSGLSYNEQFF. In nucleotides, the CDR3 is TGTGCCAGCAGATCCGTTAGCGGACTCTCCTACAATGAGCAGTTCTTC.

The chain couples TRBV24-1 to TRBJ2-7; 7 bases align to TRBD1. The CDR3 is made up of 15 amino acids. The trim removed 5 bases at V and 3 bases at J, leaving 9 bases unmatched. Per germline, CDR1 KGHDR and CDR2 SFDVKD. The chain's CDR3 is CATSVGAQGNYEQYF. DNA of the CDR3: TGTGCCACCAGTGTCGGGGCACAGGGGAACTACGAGCAGTACTTC.

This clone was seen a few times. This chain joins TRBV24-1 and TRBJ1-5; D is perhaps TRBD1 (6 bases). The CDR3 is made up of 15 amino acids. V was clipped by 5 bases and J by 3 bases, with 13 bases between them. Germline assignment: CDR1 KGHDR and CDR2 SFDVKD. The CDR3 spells CATSGTTGLNQPQHF. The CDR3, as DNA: TGTGCCACCAGTGGTACGACAGGCCTCAATCAGCCCCAGCATTTT.

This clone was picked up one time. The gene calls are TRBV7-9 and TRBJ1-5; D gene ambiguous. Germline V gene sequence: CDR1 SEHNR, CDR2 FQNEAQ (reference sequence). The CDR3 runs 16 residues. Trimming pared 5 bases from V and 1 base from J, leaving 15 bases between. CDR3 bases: TGTGCCAGCAGCCCCGGCTGGGAGAAAAGCAATCAGCCCCAGCATTTT. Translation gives CASSPGWEKSNQPQHF.

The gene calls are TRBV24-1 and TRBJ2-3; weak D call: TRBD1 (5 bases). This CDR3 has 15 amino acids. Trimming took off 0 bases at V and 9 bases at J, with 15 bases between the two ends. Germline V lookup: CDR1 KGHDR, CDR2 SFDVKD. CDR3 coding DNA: TGTGCCACCAGTGATTTGGGCACAGGAATGGCCACGCAGTATTTT. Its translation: CATSDLGTGMATQYF.

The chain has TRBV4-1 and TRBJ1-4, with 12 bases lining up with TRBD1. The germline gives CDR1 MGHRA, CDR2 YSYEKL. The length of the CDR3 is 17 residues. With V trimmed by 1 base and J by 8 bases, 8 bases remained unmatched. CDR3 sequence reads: CASSQVGTGGAREKLFF. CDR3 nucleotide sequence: TGCGCCAGCAGCCAAGTCGGGACAGGGGGCGCACGGGAAAAACTGTTTTTT.

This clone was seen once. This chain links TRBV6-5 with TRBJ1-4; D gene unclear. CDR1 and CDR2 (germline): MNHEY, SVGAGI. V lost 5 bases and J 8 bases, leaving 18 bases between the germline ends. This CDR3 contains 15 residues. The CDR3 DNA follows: TGTGCCAGCAGTAAGAAAAGCCTCTTCAGGGAAAAACTGTTTTTT. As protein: CASSKKSLFREKLFF.

The CDR3 DNA reads as TGCGCCAGCAGTGAGTGGCAGGGGGCGGGCTACACCTTC. It codes for CASSEWQGAGYTF. The rearrangement uses TRBV10-2 and TRBJ1-2; TRBD1 agrees at 8 bases. V trimming: 1 base; J trimming: 8 bases; junction bases outside the gene matches: 3. This CDR3 region has 13 residues. The germline V gene has CDR1 WSHSY and CDR2 SAAADI.

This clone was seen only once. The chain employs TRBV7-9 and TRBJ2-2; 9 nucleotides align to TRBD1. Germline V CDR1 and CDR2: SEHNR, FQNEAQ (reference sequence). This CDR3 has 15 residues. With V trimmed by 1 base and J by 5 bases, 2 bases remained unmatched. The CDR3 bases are TGTGCCAGCAGCTTAGGGGGACAGGGAACCGGGGAGCTGTTTTTT. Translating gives CASSLGGQGTGELFF.

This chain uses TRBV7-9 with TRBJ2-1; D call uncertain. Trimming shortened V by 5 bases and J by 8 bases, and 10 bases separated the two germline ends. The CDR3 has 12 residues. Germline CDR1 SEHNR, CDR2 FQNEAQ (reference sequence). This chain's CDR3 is CASSPYLDEQFF. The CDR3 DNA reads TGTGCCAGCAGCCCCTACCTCGATGAGCAGTTCTTC.

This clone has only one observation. The CDR3 DNA is TGTGCCAGCAGTGAGGCACAGGCCCTGGGCTATGGCTACACCTTC. It codes for CASSEAQALGYGYTF. The chain has TRBV6-1 and TRBJ1-2, with a possible D match to TRBD1 (5 bases). Trimming shortened V by 3 bases and J by 4 bases, and 15 bases separated the two germline ends. The CDR3 has 15 amino acids. The germline V gene encodes CDR1 MNHNS and CDR2 SASEGT.

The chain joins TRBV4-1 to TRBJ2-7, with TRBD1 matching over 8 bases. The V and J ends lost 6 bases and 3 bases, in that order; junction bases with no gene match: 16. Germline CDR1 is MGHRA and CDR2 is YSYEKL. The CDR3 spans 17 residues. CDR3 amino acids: CASRKETQGTGLYEQYF. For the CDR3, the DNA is TGCGCCAGCAGGAAGGAAACCCAGGGGACAGGACTCTACGAGCAGTACTTC.

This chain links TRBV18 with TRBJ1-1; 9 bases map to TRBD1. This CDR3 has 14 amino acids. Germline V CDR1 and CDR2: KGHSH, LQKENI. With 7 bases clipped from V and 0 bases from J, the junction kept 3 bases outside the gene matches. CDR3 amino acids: CASYRQGVNTEAFF. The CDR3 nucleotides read TGTGCCAGCTACCGACAGGGGGTGAACACTGAAGCTTTCTTT.

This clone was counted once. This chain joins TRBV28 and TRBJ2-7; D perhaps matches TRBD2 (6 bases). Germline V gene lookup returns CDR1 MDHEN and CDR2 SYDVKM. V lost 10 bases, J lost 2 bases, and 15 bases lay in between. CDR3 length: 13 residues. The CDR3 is CAISTGGAYEQYF. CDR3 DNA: TGTGCCATTTCCACCGGGGGAGCCTACGAGCAGTACTTC.

The CDR3 bases are TGCGCCAGCAGCTTCGGGACAGATCCCACAGATACGCAGTATTTT. This encodes CASSFGTDPTDTQYF. The chain has TRBV5-1 and TRBJ2-3; TRBD1 matches at 7 bases. CDR3 size: 15 residues. With V trimmed by 2 bases and J by 2 bases, 5 bases remained unmatched. CDR1 is SGHRS and CDR2 is YFSETQ in the germline V gene.

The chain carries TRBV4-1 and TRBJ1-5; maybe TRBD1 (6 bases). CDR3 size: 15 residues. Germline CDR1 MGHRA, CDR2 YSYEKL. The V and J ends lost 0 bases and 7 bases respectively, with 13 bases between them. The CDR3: CASSQDLRGAQPQHF. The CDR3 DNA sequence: TGCGCCAGCAGCCAAGATCTACGGGGGGCCCAGCCCCAGCATTTT.

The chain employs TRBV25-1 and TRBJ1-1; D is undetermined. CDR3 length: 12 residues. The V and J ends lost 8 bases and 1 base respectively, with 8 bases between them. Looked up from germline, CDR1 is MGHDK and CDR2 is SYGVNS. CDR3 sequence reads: CASRLRNTEAFF. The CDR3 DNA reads TGTGCCAGCCGTCTCAGGAACACTGAAGCTTTCTTT.

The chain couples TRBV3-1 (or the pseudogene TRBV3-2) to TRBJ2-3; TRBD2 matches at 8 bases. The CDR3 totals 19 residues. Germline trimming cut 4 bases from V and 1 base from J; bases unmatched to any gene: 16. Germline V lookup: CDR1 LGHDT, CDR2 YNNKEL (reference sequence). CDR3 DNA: TGTGCCAGCAGCCCCCATCTCGGGACTAGTAGTTACGGCACAGATACGCAGTATTTT. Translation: CASSPHLGTSSYGTDTQYF.

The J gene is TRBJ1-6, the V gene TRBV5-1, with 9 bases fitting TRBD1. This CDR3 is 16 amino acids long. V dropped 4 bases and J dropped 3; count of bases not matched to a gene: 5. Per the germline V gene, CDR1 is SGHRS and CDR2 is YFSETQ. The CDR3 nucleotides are TGCGCCAGCAGCCCGGGACAGGGCGGCTATAATTCACCCCTCCACTTT. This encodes CASSPGQGGYNSPLHF.

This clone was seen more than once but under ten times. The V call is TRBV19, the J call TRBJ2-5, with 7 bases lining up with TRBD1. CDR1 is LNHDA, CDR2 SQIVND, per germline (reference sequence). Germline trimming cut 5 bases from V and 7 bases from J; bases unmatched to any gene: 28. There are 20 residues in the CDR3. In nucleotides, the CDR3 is TGTGCCAGTAGTTCCTACCTTCCCCGGGACAGACAAGGCCTACGCCGGACCCAGTACTTC. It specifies CASSSYLPRDRQGLRRTQYF.

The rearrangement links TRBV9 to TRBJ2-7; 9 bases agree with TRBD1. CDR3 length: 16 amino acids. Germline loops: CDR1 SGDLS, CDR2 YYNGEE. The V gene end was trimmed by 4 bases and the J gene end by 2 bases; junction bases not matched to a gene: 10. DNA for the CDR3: TGTGCCAGCAGCCTGAGAGGGGGGACAGGGACCTACGAGCAGTACTTC. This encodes CASSLRGGTGTYEQYF. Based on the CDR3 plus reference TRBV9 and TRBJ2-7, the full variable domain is DSGVTQTPKHLITATGQRVTLRCSPRSGDLSVYWYQQSLDQGLQFLIQYYNGEERAKGNILERFSAQQFPDLHSELNLSSLELGDSALYFCASSLRGGTGTYEQYFGPGTRLTVT.

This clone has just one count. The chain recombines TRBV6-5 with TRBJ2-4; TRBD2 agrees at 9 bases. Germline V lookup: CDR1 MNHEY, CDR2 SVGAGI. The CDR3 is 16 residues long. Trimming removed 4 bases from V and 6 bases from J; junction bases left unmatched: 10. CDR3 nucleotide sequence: TGTGCCAGCAGTTCGGGGACTAGCATATGGGGAAACATTCAGTACTTC. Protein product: CASSSGTSIWGNIQYF.

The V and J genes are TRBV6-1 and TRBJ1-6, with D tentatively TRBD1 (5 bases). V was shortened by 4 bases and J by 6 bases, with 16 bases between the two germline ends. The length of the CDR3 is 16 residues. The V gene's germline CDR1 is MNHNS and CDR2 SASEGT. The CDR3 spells CASSGGRLRGNSPLHF. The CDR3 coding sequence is TGTGCCAGCAGTGGGGGACGACTGCGGGGTAATTCACCCCTCCACTTT.